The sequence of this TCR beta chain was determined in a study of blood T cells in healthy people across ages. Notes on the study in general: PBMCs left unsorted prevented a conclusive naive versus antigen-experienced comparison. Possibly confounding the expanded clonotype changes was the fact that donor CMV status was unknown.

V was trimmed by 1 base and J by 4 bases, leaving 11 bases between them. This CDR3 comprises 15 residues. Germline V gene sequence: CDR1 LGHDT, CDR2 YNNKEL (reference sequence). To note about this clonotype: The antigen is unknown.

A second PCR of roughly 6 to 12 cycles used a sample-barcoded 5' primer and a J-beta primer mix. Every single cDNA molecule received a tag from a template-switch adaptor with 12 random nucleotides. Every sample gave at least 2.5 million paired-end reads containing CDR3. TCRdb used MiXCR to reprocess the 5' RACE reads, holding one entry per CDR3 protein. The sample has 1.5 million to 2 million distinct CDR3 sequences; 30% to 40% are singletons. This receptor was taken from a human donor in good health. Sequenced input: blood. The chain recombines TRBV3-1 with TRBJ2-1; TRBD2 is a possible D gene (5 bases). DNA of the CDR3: TGTGCCAGCAGCCAAGCACAGCGGCCATACAATGAGCAGTTCTTC. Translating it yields CASSQAQRPYNEQFF.